The T cell receptor (beta chain) described here comes from a study of CD8+CD57+ T cells in acquired aplastic anemia. CDR3 and TCR beta VDJ profiling relied on a genomic DNA template. TCRdb recomputed calls from the reads with MiXCR, one row per CDR3 protein. The table includes hundreds of thousands of distinct CDR3 sequences, around 72% detected once. This clonotype showed up just once. V lost 0 bases to trimming and J lost 0 bases, with 3 bases between them. The CDR3 is 13 residues long. The V gene's germline CDR1 is SGDLS and CDR2 YYNGEE. The chain has TRBV9 and TRBJ1-2; D unclear. Sequencing was done on a sample of sorted CD4+, CD8+, or CD8+CD57+ T cells (not recorded which) from PBMCs. This clonotype was sampled from a human donor in good health, serving as a control. In nucleotides, the CDR3 is TGTGCCAGCAGCGTAGAAGCTAACTATGGCTACACCTTC. It specifies CASSVEANYGYTF.